This TCR beta chain was identified during a study of blood T cell repertoires in COVID-19. Study as a whole: The samples span acute and convalescent COVID-19 from the United States, Italy and Spain. PBMCs, B-cell-depleted T cells, or T cells provided the cDNA or gDNA that made up the material.

Authors' analysis steps: Counts of nucleated cells, estimated from reference gene primer amplification, were obtained. The repertoire was sequenced with immunoSEQ multiplex PCR; TCRdb's copy has only in-frame clones and lacks some. The DNA gave D and trimming, while V, J and clone size come from that table. In the table there are 85,000 to 130,000 clones, approximately 88% of which are singletons. CDR1 and CDR2 (germline): MDHEN, SYDVKM. There are 11 residues in the CDR3. V was clipped by 3 bases and J by 7 bases, with 4 bases between them. The V and J genes are TRBV28 and TRBJ2-4; no reliable D call. The material sequenced was peripheral blood. The sequence derives from a man aged 55 to 70 with acute or convalescent COVID-19. CDR3 DNA sequence: TGTGCCAGCAGTTTCGGTAACATTCAGTACTTC. Protein sequence: CASSFGNIQYF. The full variable domain, with the rest looked up from reference TRBV28 and TRBJ2-4, is DVKVTQSSRYLVKRTGEKVFLECVQDMDHENMFWYRQDPGLGLRLIYFSYDVKMKEKGDIPEGYSVSREKKERFSLILESASTNQTSMYLCASSFGNIQYFGAGTRLSVL.